Listed here is a single T cell receptor beta chain. The target antigen is unknown. This CDR3 is built from 12 residues. V lost 6 bases and J lost 10, with 10 bases in between. This sample was included in a study of T cell responses to AZD1222 COVID-19 vaccine. Study-level background: The analysis combined second doses at about 4 or about 12 weeks. The study, taken as a whole, reports: There were vaccine-associated CD4 TCRs across spike, dominant at 160-218 and 743-854.

TCRdb's table, derived via immunoSEQ multiplex PCR, lists solely in-frame clones and lacks some. The data contain about 140,000 clones, approximately 90% of them singletons. The rearrangement uses TRBV12-3 or TRBV12-4 and TRBJ1-6; D remains unclear. The source was peripheral blood, collected on day 0 of AZD1222 vaccination. This TCR came from an adult in good health. For the CDR3, the DNA is TGTGCCAGCAGCTCAGGTAACTCACCCCTCCACTTT. It is translated as CASSSGNSPLHF.